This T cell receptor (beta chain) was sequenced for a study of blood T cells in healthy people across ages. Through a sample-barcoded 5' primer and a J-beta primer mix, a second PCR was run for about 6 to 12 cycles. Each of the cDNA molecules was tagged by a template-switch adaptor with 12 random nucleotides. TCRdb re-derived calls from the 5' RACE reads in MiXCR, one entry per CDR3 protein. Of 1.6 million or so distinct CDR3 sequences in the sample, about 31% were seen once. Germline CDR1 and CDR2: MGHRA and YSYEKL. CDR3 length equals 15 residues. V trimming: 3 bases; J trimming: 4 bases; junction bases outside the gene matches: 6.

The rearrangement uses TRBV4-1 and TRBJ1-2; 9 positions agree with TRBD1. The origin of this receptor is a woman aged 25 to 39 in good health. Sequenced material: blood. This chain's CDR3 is CASSQGQGDPYGYTF. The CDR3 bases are TGCGCCAGCAGCCAGGGACAGGGTGATCCCTATGGCTACACCTTC.